In its sample, the clone carrying this T cell receptor beta chain was seen many times. The antigen is undetermined. The length of the CDR3 is 13 residues. V was trimmed by 2 bases and J by 8 bases, leaving 10 bases between them. CDR1 is SGHTA, CDR2 FQGNSA, per germline. The data belong to a study of blood T cells in healthy people across ages. With a J-beta primer mix and a sample-barcoded 5' primer, a second PCR ran about 7 to 11 cycles. In TCRdb, the 5' RACE reads were re-called with MiXCR into one record per CDR3 protein. Of some 1.8 million distinct CDR3 sequences listed, about 39% were seen once; the top ten hold under 30%. Points from the study as a whole: Donors of long life had a larger count of naive CD4+ cells and greater diversity than aged donors. Estimated diversity across one million T cells was deemed an underestimate. Strong correlation existed between TCR beta diversity and naive T cell percentage.

Every donor contributed roughly 10 milliliters of peripheral blood by blood draw. This receptor was obtained from a human donor in good health. Sequenced sample: blood. The V call is TRBV7-2, the J call TRBJ2-1; D remains ambiguous. CDR3 sequence: CASSLRFGDEQFF. CDR3 sequence (DNA): TGTGCCAGCAGCTTAAGGTTTGGGGATGAGCAGTTCTTC.